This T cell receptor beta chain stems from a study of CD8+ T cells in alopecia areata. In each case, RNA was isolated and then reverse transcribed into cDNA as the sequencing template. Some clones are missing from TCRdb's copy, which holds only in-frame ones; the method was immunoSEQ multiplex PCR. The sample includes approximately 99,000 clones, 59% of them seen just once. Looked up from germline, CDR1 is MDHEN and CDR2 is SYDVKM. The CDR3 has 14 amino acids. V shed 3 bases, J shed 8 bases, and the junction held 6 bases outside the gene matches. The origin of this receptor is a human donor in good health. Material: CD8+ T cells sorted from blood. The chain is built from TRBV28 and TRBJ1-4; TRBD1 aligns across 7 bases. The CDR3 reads CASSLRDSREKLFF. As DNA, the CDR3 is TGTGCCAGCAGTTTGAGGGACAGTCGCGAAAAACTGTTTTTT.